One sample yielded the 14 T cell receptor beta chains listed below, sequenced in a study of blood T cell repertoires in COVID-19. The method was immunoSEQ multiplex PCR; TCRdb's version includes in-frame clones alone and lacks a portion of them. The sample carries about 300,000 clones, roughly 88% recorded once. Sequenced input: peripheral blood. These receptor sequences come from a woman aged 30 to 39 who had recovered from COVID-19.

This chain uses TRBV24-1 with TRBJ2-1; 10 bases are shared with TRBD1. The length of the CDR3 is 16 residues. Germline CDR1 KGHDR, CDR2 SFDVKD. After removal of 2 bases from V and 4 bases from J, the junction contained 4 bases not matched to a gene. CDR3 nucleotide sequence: TGTGCCACCAGTGATTCCGGGACAGGGGCGTACAATGAGCAGTTCTTC. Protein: CATSDSGTGAYNEQFF.

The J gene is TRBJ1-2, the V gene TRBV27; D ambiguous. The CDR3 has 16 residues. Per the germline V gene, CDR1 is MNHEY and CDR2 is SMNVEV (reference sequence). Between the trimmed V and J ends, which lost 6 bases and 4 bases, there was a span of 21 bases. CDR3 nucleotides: TGTGCCAGCAGCCGTAACGCGGGCGGGATAACCTATGGCTACACCTTC. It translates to CASSRNAGGITYGYTF.

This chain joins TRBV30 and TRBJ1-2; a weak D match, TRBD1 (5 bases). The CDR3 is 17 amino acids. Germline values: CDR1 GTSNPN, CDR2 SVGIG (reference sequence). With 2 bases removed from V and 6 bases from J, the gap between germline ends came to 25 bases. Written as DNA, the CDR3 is TGTGCCTGGAGTCCCTCGTTTGGGGCAGCGGGCCGGAATGGCTACACCTTC. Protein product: CAWSPSFGAAGRNGYTF.

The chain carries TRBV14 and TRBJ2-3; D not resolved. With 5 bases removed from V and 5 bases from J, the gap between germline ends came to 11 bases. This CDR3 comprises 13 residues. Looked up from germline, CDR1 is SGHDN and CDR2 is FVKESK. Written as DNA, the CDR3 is TGTGCCAGCAGCTCGAGTAGGAGAGATACGCAGTATTTT. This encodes CASSSSRRDTQYF.

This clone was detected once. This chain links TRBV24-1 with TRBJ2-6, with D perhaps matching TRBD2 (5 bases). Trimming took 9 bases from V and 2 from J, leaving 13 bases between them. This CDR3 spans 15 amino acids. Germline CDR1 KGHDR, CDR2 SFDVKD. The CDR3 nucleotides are TGTGCCACCGGCGCCGGGGTGGCTGGGGCCAACGTCCTGACTTTC. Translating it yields CATGAGVAGANVLTF.

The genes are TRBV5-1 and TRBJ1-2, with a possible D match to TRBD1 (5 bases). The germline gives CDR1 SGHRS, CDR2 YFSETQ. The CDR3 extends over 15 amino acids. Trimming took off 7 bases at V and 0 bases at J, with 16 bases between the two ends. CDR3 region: CASGNPTVANYGYTF. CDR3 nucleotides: TGCGCCAGCGGGAATCCGACAGTAGCTAACTATGGCTACACCTTC.

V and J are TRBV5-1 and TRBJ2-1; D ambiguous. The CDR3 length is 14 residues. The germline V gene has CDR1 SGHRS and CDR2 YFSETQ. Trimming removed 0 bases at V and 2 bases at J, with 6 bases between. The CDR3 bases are TGCGCCAGCAGCTTGGGTATTGCCTACAATGAGCAGTTCTTC. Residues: CASSLGIAYNEQFF.

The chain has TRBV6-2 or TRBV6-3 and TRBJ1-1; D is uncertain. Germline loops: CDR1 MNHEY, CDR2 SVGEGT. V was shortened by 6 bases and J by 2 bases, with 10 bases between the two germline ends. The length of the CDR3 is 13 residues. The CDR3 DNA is TGTGCCAGCAGCGCGACATTCAACACTGAAGCTTTCTTT. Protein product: CASSATFNTEAFF.

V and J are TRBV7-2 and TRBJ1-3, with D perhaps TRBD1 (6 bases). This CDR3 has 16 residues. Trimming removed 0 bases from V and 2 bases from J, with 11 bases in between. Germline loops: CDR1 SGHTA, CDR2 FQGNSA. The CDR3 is CASSLAAGGTGNTIYF. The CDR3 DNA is TGTGCCAGCAGCTTAGCGGCGGGGGGCACTGGAAACACCATATATTTT.

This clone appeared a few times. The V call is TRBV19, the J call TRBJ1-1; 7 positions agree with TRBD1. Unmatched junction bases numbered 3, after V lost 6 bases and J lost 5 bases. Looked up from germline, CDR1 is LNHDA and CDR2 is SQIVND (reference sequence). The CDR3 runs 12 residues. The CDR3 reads CASRTQGTEAFF. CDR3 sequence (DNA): TGTGCCAGTAGAACACAGGGGACTGAAGCTTTCTTT.

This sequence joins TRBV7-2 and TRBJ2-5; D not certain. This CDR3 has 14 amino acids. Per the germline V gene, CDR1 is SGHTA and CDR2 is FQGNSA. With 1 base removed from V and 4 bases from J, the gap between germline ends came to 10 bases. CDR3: CASSLDGRPETQYF. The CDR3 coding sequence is TGTGCCAGCAGCTTAGATGGCAGGCCAGAGACCCAGTACTTC.

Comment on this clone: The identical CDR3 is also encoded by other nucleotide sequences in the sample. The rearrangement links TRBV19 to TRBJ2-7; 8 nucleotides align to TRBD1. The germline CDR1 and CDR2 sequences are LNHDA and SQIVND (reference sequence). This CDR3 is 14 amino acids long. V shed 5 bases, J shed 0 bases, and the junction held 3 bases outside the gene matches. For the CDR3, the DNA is TGTGCCAGTAGTTGGACAGGGAGCTCCTACGAGCAGTACTTC. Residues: CASSWTGSSYEQYF. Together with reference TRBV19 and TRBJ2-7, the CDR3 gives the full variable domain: DGGITQSPKYLFRKEGQNVTLSCEQNLNHDAMYWYRQDPGQGLRLIYYSQIVNDFQKGDIAEGYSVSREKKESFPLTVTSAQKNPTAFYLCASSWTGSSYEQYFGPGTRLTVT.

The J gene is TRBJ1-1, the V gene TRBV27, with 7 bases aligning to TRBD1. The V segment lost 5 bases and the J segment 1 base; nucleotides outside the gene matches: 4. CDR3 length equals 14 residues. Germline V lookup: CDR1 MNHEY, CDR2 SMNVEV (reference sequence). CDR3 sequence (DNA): TGTGCCAGCAGTCCGGACAGGCAGAACACTGAAGCTTTCTTT. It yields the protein CASSPDRQNTEAFF.

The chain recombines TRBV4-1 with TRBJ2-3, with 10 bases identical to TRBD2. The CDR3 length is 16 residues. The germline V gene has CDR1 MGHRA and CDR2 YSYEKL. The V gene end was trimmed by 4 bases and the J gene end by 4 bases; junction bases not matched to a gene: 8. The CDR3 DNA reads TGCGCCAGCAGCCTAACCGGGACTAGCGCCGCAGATACGCAGTATTTT. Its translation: CASSLTGTSAADTQYF.